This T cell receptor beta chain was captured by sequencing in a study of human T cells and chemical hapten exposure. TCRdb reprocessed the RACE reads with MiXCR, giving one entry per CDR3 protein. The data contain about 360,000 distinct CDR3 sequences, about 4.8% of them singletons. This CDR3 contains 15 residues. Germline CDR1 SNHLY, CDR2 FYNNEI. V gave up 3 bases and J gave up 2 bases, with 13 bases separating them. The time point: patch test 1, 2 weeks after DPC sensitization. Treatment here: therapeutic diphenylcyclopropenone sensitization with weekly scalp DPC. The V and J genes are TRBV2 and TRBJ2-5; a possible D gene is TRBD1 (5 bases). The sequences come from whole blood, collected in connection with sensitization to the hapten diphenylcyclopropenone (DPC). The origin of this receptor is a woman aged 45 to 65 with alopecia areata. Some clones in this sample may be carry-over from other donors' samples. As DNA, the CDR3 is TGTGCCAGCAGTGAGGGCCCTGGGGCGCAAGAGACCCAGTACTTC. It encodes CASSEGPGAQETQYF.